Listed below are T cell receptor beta chains from one sample, sequenced in a study of blood T cell repertoires in COVID-19. Generated by immunoSEQ multiplex PCR, the TCRdb table keeps only in-frame clones and is missing some. This table has a few hundred thousand clones, 70% to 90% appearing once. The specimen sequenced was PBMCs or T cells enriched from blood (not recorded which). These receptors originate from a man aged 25-40 years who had recovered from COVID-19. The CDR3 runs from the conserved cysteine through the conserved F or W. D genes are given only for firm matches. Rows may omit the clone size; those that give it use once, few, many or a size class.

abundance	v_gene	d_gene	j_gene	CDR3nt	CDR3aa
-	TRBV3-1/TRBV3-2	TRBD2	TRBJ2-1	TGTGCCAGCAGCCCCTGGACTAGCGGGGGAGTCAATGAGCAGTTCTTC	CASSPWTSGGVNEQFF
-	TRBV18	-	TRBJ2-7	TGTGCCAGCTCAGACCTGGGACAAGCTTACGAGCAGTACTTC	CASSDLGQAYEQYF
-	TRBV10-3	-	TRBJ1-5	TGTGCCACCTATACACCGGGGAGCAATCAGCCCCAGCATTTT	CATYTPGSNQPQHF
-	TRBV6-2/TRBV6-3	-	TRBJ2-7	TGTGCCAGCAGCCTTTCCGCAGGGGCCTACGAGCAGTACTTC	CASSLSAGAYEQYF
-	TRBV5-6	-	TRBJ1-2	TGTGCCAGCAGACCCCAAGCGGGGGGAGATGGCTACACCTTC	CASRPQAGGDGYTF
-	TRBV24-1	-	TRBJ2-7	TGTGCCACCAGTGATGAAAGCAACGAGCAGTACTTC	CATSDESNEQYF
-	TRBV5-1	TRBD2	TRBJ2-7	TGCGCCAGCAGCGAGACTAGCGGACCGCTCTACGAGCAGTACTTC	CASSETSGPLYEQYF
-	TRBV6-5	-	TRBJ1-1	TGTGCCAGCACGGACAGACCGGGGACTGAAGCTTTCTTT	CASTDRPGTEAFF
-	TRBV5-4	-	TRBJ1-4	TGTGCCAGCAGCTCCAGGACAGTTGATAATGAAAAACTGTTTTTT	CASSSRTVDNEKLFF
-	TRBV9	-	TRBJ1-1	TGTGCCAGCACCAGTCTTATGAACACTGAAGCTTTCTTT	CASTSLMNTEAFF
-	TRBV5-6	TRBD2	TRBJ2-3	TGTGCCAGCAGCTCCTGGACTAGCGGGGAGTCCACAGATACGCAGTATTTT	CASSSWTSGESTDTQYF
-	TRBV21-1	-	TRBJ2-7	TGTGCCAGCAGCAAGGGACTCTCCTACGAGCAGTACTTC	CASSKGLSYEQYF
-	TRBV5-1	-	TRBJ2-7	TGCGCCAGCAGCCAAAGTCCCCCGGGGTGGGAGCAGTACTTC	CASSQSPPGWEQYF
-	TRBV18	-	TRBJ1-3	TGTGCCAGCTCACCATCTAAGGGGATCTTCACTGGAAACACCATATATTTT	CASSPSKGIFTGNTIYF
-	TRBV3-1/TRBV3-2	TRBD1	TRBJ2-1	TGTGCCAGCAGCCGCGACCGGGACAGTTACAATGAGCAGTTCTTC	CASSRDRDSYNEQFF
-	TRBV4-1	TRBD2	TRBJ2-1	TGCGCCAGCAGCCAAGGCATTAGCGGGGGGATGTACAATGAGCAGTTCTTC	CASSQGISGGMYNEQFF
-	TRBV4-3	TRBD2	TRBJ2-1	TGCGCCAGCAGCCAAGATTCGGTAGCGGGGGGCCTCAATGAGCAGTTCTTC	CASSQDSVAGGLNEQFF
-	TRBV3-1/TRBV3-2	-	TRBJ1-6	TGTGCCAGCAGTTCTCTTATTAGCTCCTATAATTCACCCCTCCACTTT	CASSSLISSYNSPLHF
-	TRBV7-8	-	TRBJ1-2	TGTGCCAGCAGCCCACATGAGGGGGTTGGGGGCTACACCTTC	CASSPHEGVGGYTF
-	TRBV10-3	-	TRBJ1-2	TGTGCCATCAGTGAATCAGGTGGCTATGGCTACACCTTC	CAISESGGYGYTF
once	TRBV5-6	TRBD1	TRBJ1-2	TGTGCCAGCAGCTTGGTTCAGGGGGGCCGCTATGGCTACACCTTC	CASSLVQGGRYGYTF
-	TRBV6-1	TRBD1	TRBJ1-6	TGTGCCAGCAGTGATTCAGGGGGCATATATAATTCACCCCTCCACTTT	CASSDSGGIYNSPLHF
-	TRBV21-1	-	TRBJ2-6	TGTGCCAGCAGCAAACCATACCCCGTTGTTGGGCTCTCCCGATCTGGGGCCAACGTCCTGACTTTC	CASSKPYPVVGLSRSGANVLTF
-	TRBV7-8	TRBD2	TRBJ2-5	TGTGCCAGCAGCTCGAGACTAGCGGGGGGCGGGACCCAGTACTTC	CASSSRLAGGGTQYF
-	TRBV7-3	-	TRBJ2-5	TGTGCCAGCAGCTTAAGTGCAGGGGAAGAGACCCAGTACTTC	CASSLSAGEETQYF
-	TRBV6-4	TRBD1	TRBJ2-7	TGTGCCAGCAGTGCCGGGACAGGGGCCTACGAGCAGTACTTC	CASSAGTGAYEQYF
-	TRBV5-1	TRBD2	TRBJ2-1	TGCGCCAGCAGCTGGACTAGCGGGGGTCATGAGCAGTTCTTC	CASSWTSGGHEQFF
-	TRBV7-2	TRBD2	TRBJ2-3	TGTGCCAGCAGCTTGCAGACTAGCGGGGGGCCCACAGATACGCAGTATTTT	CASSLQTSGGPTDTQYF
-	TRBV9	TRBD2	TRBJ2-3	TGTGCCAGCAGCGTAAGAGTATGGGCTAGCGGGGGGGAAGATACGCAGTATTTT	CASSVRVWASGGEDTQYF
-	TRBV7-6	TRBD1	TRBJ1-1	TGTGCCAGCAGCTTTGGACAGGGAATAACCCACACTGAAGCTTTCTTT	CASSFGQGITHTEAFF
few	TRBV5-1	-	TRBJ1-3	TGCGCCAGCAGCCCAAATGAGGACACCATATATTTT	CASSPNEDTIYF
-	TRBV5-5	TRBD1	TRBJ1-4	TGTGCCAGCAGCGCCCGACAGGGGATATGGACTAATGAAAAACTGTTTTTT	CASSARQGIWTNEKLFF
-	TRBV11-2	TRBD2	TRBJ2-3	TGTGCCAGCAGCTCTAGCGGGGGTTCTAGCACAGATACGCAGTATTTT	CASSSSGGSSTDTQYF
-	TRBV5-1	-	TRBJ1-2	TGCGCCAGCAGCCCGGACCCACCGGGAACAGGGTCTCTTGGCTACACCTTC	CASSPDPPGTGSLGYTF
-	TRBV5-1	-	TRBJ2-7	TGCGCCAGCAGCCCAGGAAACTCCTACGAGCAGTACTTC	CASSPGNSYEQYF
-	TRBV7-2	-	TRBJ2-7	TGTGCCAGCAGGGACGACAGCACCGAGCAGTACTTC	CASRDDSTEQYF
-	TRBV3-1/TRBV3-2	TRBD2	TRBJ2-6	TGTGCCAGCAGCCCCGGACTAGGCCTCACTGGGGCCAACGTCCTGACTTTC	CASSPGLGLTGANVLTF
-	TRBV7-9	-	TRBJ1-2	TGTGCCAGCAGCGACGACCGGATGTTGAGGGATGGCTACACCTTC	CASSDDRMLRDGYTF
-	TRBV5-1	-	TRBJ1-4	TGCGCCAGCAGCCCCAGGGGAGGGGTGTACGAAAAACTGTTTTTT	CASSPRGGVYEKLFF
-	TRBV15	-	TRBJ1-5	TGTGCCACCAGCAGAGACCTCTTCGAGAGCAATCAGCCCCAGCATTTT	CATSRDLFESNQPQHF
few	TRBV6-4	TRBD2	TRBJ2-1	TGTGCCAGCAGCTCATCCGGGACTAGCGGGGATGAGCAGTTCTTC	CASSSSGTSGDEQFF
-	TRBV4-1	-	TRBJ1-5	TGCGCCAGCAGCCAAGATCTACGACAGCCCCAGCATTTT	CASSQDLRQPQHF
-	TRBV4-2	-	TRBJ2-5	TGTGCCAGCAGCCAGGCTACGTGGGGCAGAGAGACCCAGTACTTC	CASSQATWGRETQYF
-	TRBV9	TRBD2	TRBJ2-2	TGTGCCAGCACCGTTGCAAGCGGGGGTCCCGGGGAGCTGTTTTTT	CASTVASGGPGELFF
-	TRBV13	-	TRBJ1-2	TGTGCCAGCAGCTTATCCAGGGCAGGCTACACCTTC	CASSLSRAGYTF
-	TRBV4-2	TRBD1	TRBJ1-4	TGTGCCAGCAGCCATTCTGGGACAGGGCCGCATGAAAAACTGTTTTTT	CASSHSGTGPHEKLFF
-	TRBV21-1	-	TRBJ1-6	TGTGCCAGCAGCAAAGGCAGGGGAGTCCTCCACTTT	CASSKGRGVLHF
-	TRBV6-5	-	TRBJ1-2	TGTGCCAGCAGTTTAGGACAGTTCTATGGCTACACCTTC	CASSLGQFYGYTF
-	TRBV2	-	TRBJ1-6	TGTGCCAGCAGTGAAGGGTCGGGGGGCAGGCATTCACCCCTCCACTTT	CASSEGSGGRHSPLHF
-	TRBV10-3	TRBD2	TRBJ2-3	TGTGCCATCAGGCCGGGACTAGCGGCAGATACGCAGTATTTT	CAIRPGLAADTQYF
once	TRBV7-9	-	TRBJ1-5	TGTGCCAGCAGCTCATCAGGCAATCAGCCCCAGCATTTT	CASSSSGNQPQHF
-	TRBV24-1	TRBD1	TRBJ2-7	TGTGCCACCAGTGCCTCGGACAGGAGCACCTACGAGCAGTACTTC	CATSASDRSTYEQYF
-	TRBV29-1	-	TRBJ1-2	TGCAGCGTCGGTGGACAATTGGGGAATCCTTATGGCTACACCTTC	CSVGGQLGNPYGYTF
-	TRBV7-9	TRBD2	TRBJ2-3	TGTGCCAGCAGCCCGACTAGCGGAGCTAGCACAGATACGCAGTATTTT	CASSPTSGASTDTQYF
-	TRBV4-1	-	TRBJ1-3	TGCGCCAGCAGCCGGGGAGGGGTCGTCGAAAGGGGAAACACCATATATTTT	CASSRGGVVERGNTIYF